This T cell receptor (beta chain) was found in a study of glioma-infiltrating T cells. Germline V gives CDR1 MNHEY, CDR2 SVGAGI. The CDR3 contains 16 residues. V was cut by 4 bases and J by 7 bases, with 20 bases left in between. Amplification of TCR alpha and beta CDR3 regions from RNA used iRepertoire nested multiplex PCR. Using its own MiXCR run on the multiplex PCR reads, TCRdb lists one record per CDR3 protein. The table includes around 180,000 distinct CDR3 sequences, around 40% detected once. On this clonotype: Possible read error: a much larger clone is one base away.

Sample: glioma tissue, nonneoplastic brain tissue, or PBMCs (not recorded which). The rearrangement uses TRBV6-5 and TRBJ2-1; D unclear. The receptor was derived from a human donor with low-grade glioma or glioblastoma, undergoing nonglioma brain surgery, or in good health (not recorded which). DNA of the CDR3: TGTGCCAGCAGTTCCCCCCGCGTTGCAGTTACAAATGAGCAGTTCTTC. It translates to CASSSPRVAVTNEQFF.